The 16 T cell receptor beta chains below come from one sample, sequenced in a study of T-cell reconstitution after alpha-beta-depleted transplantation in children. Using unique molecular identifiers, the investigators prepared the TCRbeta library. One entry per CDR3 protein results from TCRdb running MiXCR on the PCR reads. This table has around 370,000 distinct CDR3 sequences, 10% to 13% appearing once. This specimen consisted of PBMCs from the stem cell graft donor, obtained from the stem cell graft. Receptor source: a human donor who donated a stem cell graft to a child with acute lymphoblastic leukemia.

This clonotype appeared a few times. This chain uses TRBV11-3 with TRBJ2-2; weak D call: TRBD1 (5 bases). CDR1 SGHNT and CDR2 YENEEA come from the germline V gene. This CDR3 contains 15 residues. The germline V and J ends were trimmed by 3 bases and 6 bases, with 14 bases remaining between them. DNA for the CDR3: TGTGCCAGCAGCTTTGGTGGGGCCCACCCCGGGGAGCTGTTTTTT. Protein sequence: CASSFGGAHPGELFF.

The table lists this clonotype with a few counts. The V gene is TRBV6-4, the J gene TRBJ2-1; 7 bases map to TRBD1. The germline gives CDR1 MRHNA, CDR2 SNTAGT. The CDR3 spans 16 residues. V was pared by 4 bases and J by 3 bases, with 9 bases of the junction left unmatched. In nucleotides, the CDR3 is TGTGCCAGCAGTGTCGACAGGGCTAACCTCTACAATGAGCAGTTCTTC. As protein: CASSVDRANLYNEQFF.

The V call is TRBV7-9, the J call TRBJ2-7, with 10 bases lining up with TRBD2. This CDR3 is 16 amino acids long. V shed 2 bases, J shed 4 bases, and the junction held 8 bases outside the gene matches. Per germline, CDR1 SEHNR and CDR2 FQNEAQ (reference sequence). The CDR3 here is CASSLPTSGIGYEQYF. Here the CDR3 DNA reads TGTGCCAGCAGCTTACCCACTAGCGGGATTGGTTACGAGCAGTACTTC. The full variable domain, completed using reference TRBV7-9 and TRBJ2-7, is DTGVSQNPRHKITKRGQNVTFRCDPISEHNRLYWYRQTLGQGPEFLTYFQNEAQLEKSRLLSDRFSAERPKGSFSTLEIQRTEQGDSAMYLCASSLPTSGIGYEQYFGPGTRLTVT.

The table lists this clonotype with a few counts. The J gene is TRBJ1-1, the V gene TRBV20-1; D might be TRBD1 (6 bases). The CDR3 loop spans 14 amino acids. The germline V and J ends were trimmed by 3 bases and 1 base, with 12 bases remaining between them. In germline, CDR1 is DFQATT, CDR2 SNEGSKA (reference sequence). CDR3 sequence reads: CSARSSTGNTEAFF. The CDR3 DNA follows: TGCAGTGCTAGGAGTTCGACAGGGAACACTGAAGCTTTCTTT.

The J gene is TRBJ1-5, the V gene TRBV28; D is undetermined. This CDR3 spans 17 amino acids. V lost 7 bases to trimming and J lost 1 base, with 20 bases between them. Per germline, CDR1 MDHEN and CDR2 SYDVKM. The CDR3 DNA sequence: TGTGCCAGCATTCACCAACGAGGGTGGTTAAGCAATCAGCCCCAGCATTTT. It translates to CASIHQRGWLSNQPQHF.

This clonotype appeared a few times. The gene calls are TRBV15 and TRBJ1-2, with 9 bases fitting TRBD1. Germline CDR1 reads LNHNV; CDR2 reads YYDKDF (reference sequence). This CDR3 contains 13 residues. V trimming: 8 bases; J trimming: 5 bases; junction bases outside the gene matches: 6. The CDR3 DNA sequence: TGTGCCACCGCACAGGGGGCCGGTTATGGCTACACCTTC. This codes for CATAQGAGYGYTF.

This clonotype was counted only a few times. The chain combines TRBV20-1 with TRBJ2-2, with D perhaps matching TRBD1 (7 bases). The germline V gene encodes CDR1 DFQATT and CDR2 SNEGSKA (reference sequence). Trimming pared 0 bases from V and 3 bases from J, leaving 11 bases between. This CDR3 comprises 15 residues. The CDR3 loop is CSARDFRGDTGELFF. DNA of the CDR3: TGCAGTGCTAGAGATTTCAGGGGGGACACCGGGGAGCTGTTTTTT.

Ten or more counts support this clonotype. This chain uses TRBV20-1 with TRBJ2-2, with D perhaps TRBD1 (5 bases). This CDR3 is built from 16 residues. Germline lookup yields CDR1 DFQATT and CDR2 SNEGSKA (reference sequence). Trimming removed 0 bases from V and 5 bases from J, with 16 bases in between. The CDR3 spells CSARDLMTDRTGELFF. In nucleotides, the CDR3 is TGCAGTGCTAGAGATTTAATGACAGATAGGACCGGGGAGCTGTTTTTT.

The chain combines TRBV5-1 with TRBJ2-7, with D perhaps matching TRBD1 (6 bases). Germline CDR1 and CDR2: SGHRS and YFSETQ. V lost 2 bases and J 2 bases, leaving 11 bases between the germline ends. The CDR3 length is 14 residues. CDR3 nucleotides: TGCGCCAGCAGCTTACCAGGGGCCGCCTACGAGCAGTACTTC. Its protein is CASSLPGAAYEQYF.

The V call is TRBV20-1, the J call TRBJ2-1; 9 bases match TRBD1. There are 15 residues in the CDR3. Germline lookup yields CDR1 DFQATT and CDR2 SNEGSKA (reference sequence). Germline trimming cut 6 bases from V and 4 bases from J; bases unmatched to any gene: 10. The CDR3 region is CSATATGGQYNEQFF. The CDR3 nucleotides are TGCAGTGCGACCGCCACAGGGGGCCAGTACAATGAGCAGTTCTTC.

The chain is built from TRBV5-1 and TRBJ2-2; the D gene is possibly TRBD1 (5 bases). This CDR3 region has 16 residues. With 5 bases removed from V and 0 bases from J, the gap between germline ends came to 14 bases. Germline V gene sequence: CDR1 SGHRS, CDR2 YFSETQ. CDR3 DNA: TGCGCCAGCAGACGAGACAGCGCTTCGAACACCGGGGAGCTGTTTTTT. The encoded protein is CASRRDSASNTGELFF.

This clonotype was seen only a few times. The CDR3 is CASSSWTGAATQYF. The CDR3 coding sequence is TGTGCCAGCAGTTCGTGGACAGGGGCTGCGACCCAGTACTTC. The rearrangement uses TRBV12-3 or TRBV12-4 and TRBJ2-5; 9 positions agree with TRBD1. V shed 4 bases and J 7 bases; nucleotides not matched to a gene: 7. There are 14 residues in the CDR3.

The chain carries TRBV28 and TRBJ2-1; TRBD2 agrees at 13 bases. V gave up 6 bases and J gave up 4 bases; unmatched junction bases: 18. Germline V gene sequence: CDR1 MDHEN, CDR2 SYDVKM. The CDR3 has 20 residues. The CDR3 DNA reads TGTGCCAGCAGCTCCCCCCCGGGGGGGACTAGCGGGAAGTATTACAATGAGCAGTTCTTC. Translated: CASSSPPGGTSGKYYNEQFF.

This clonotype was seen a few times. CDR3 sequence: CASSPGQGVRTF. The CDR3, as DNA: TGTGCCAGCAGCCCGGGACAGGGGGTTCGAACCTTC. The J gene is TRBJ1-2, the V gene TRBV6-2 or TRBV6-3; 11 positions match TRBD1. In germline, CDR1 is MNHEY, CDR2 SVGEGT. J gave up 14 bases and V 6 bases, and 8 bases lay outside the gene matches. The CDR3 is made up of 12 amino acids.

This clonotype was seen at least ten times. The chain uses TRBV9 and TRBJ2-5; 9 nucleotides line up with TRBD1. The J segment lost 5 bases and the V segment lost 0 bases, leaving 2 bases of the junction unmatched. The germline gives CDR1 SGDLS, CDR2 YYNGEE. CDR3 size: 14 residues. The CDR3 is CASSVEQGAETQYF. In DNA, the CDR3 is TGTGCCAGCAGCGTAGAACAGGGGGCTGAGACCCAGTACTTC.

J is TRBJ2-7 and V is TRBV4-2, with unresolved D. V was clipped by 0 bases and J by 2 bases, with 5 bases between them. Germline CDR1 reads LGHNA; CDR2 reads YNFKEQ. This CDR3 is 13 amino acids long. CDR3 protein: CASSQDKAYEQYF. The CDR3 DNA reads as TGTGCCAGCAGCCAAGATAAGGCCTACGAGCAGTACTTC.